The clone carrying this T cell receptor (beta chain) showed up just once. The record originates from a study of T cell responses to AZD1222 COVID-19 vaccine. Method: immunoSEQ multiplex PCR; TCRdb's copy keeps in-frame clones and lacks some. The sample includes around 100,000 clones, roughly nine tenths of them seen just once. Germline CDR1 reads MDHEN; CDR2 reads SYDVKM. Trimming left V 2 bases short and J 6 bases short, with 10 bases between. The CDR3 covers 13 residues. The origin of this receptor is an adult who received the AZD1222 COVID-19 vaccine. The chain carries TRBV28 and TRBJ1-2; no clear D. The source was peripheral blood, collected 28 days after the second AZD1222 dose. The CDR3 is CASSLQSTHGYTF. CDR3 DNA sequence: TGTGCCAGCAGTTTACAGTCTACTCATGGCTACACCTTC.